Following are 3 T cell receptor beta chains from one sample sequenced in a study of blood T cell repertoires in COVID-19. This table comes from immunoSEQ multiplex PCR, and its TCRdb copy is limited to in-frame clones, with some not included. The data hold around 150,000 clones, with around 88% observed a single time. The sample consisted of peripheral blood. The source of these receptors is a human donor in a cohort sampled during active COVID-19.

This clone was seen just once. This chain links TRBV6-5 with TRBJ2-7; a weak D match, TRBD2 (6 bases). Germline-derived CDR1 and CDR2 are MNHEY and SVGAGI. This CDR3 contains 14 residues. V lost 6 bases, J lost 6 bases, and 18 bases lay in between. DNA for the CDR3: TGTGCCAGCAGCACCGGGATCCCCGGGGGCGAGCAGTACTTC. Encoded protein: CASSTGIPGGEQYF.

In this sample, this clone turned up a few times. V gene TRBV2 combines with J gene TRBJ2-2; D is perhaps TRBD2 (5 bases). CDR1 is SNHLY, CDR2 FYNNEI, per germline. Trimming pared 6 bases from V and 4 bases from J, leaving 24 bases between. This CDR3 has 18 residues. The CDR3 nucleotides read TGTGCCAGCAGGGGCCTTGGTCTGGGAGAGTTGGGCACCGGGGAGCTGTTTTTT. Translating gives CASRGLGLGELGTGELFF.

The chain joins TRBV5-1 to TRBJ1-2, with D unclear. The CDR3 contains 19 residues. V was shortened by 7 bases and J by 4 bases, with 32 bases between the two germline ends. Germline lookup yields CDR1 SGHRS and CDR2 YFSETQ. The DNA for the CDR3 is TGCGCCAGCCGCTGGCTCCCGGCGGGAAGAATCCCCTCGGGCTATGGCTACACCTTC. Protein sequence: CASRWLPAGRIPSGYGYTF. The full variable domain, rest sourced from reference TRBV5-1 and TRBJ1-2, is KAGVTQTPRYLIKTRGQQVTLSCSPISGHRSVSWYQQTPGQGLQFLFEYFSETQRNKGNFPGRFSGRQFSNSRSEMNVSTLELGDSALYLCASRWLPAGRIPSGYGYTFGSGTRLTVV.